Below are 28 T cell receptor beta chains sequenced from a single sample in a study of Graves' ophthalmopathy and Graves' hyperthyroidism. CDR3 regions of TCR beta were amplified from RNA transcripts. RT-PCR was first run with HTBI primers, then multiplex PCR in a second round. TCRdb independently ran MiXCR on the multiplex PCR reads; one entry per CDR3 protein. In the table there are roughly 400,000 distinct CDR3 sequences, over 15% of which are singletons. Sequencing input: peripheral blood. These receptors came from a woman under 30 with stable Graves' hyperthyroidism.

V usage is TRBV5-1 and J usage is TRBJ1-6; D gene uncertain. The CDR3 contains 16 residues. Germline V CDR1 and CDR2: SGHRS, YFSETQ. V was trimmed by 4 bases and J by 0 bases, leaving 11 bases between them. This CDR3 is CASSPGLRSYNSPLHF. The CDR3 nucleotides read TGCGCCAGCAGCCCTGGGTTGCGCTCCTATAATTCACCCCTCCACTTT.

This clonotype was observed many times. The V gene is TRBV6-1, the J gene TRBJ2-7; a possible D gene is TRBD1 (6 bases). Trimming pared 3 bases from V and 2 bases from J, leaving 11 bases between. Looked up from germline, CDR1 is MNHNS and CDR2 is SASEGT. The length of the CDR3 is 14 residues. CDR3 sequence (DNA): TGTGCCAGCAGTGACAGACAGGACCCCTACGAGCAGTACTTC. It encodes CASSDRQDPYEQYF.

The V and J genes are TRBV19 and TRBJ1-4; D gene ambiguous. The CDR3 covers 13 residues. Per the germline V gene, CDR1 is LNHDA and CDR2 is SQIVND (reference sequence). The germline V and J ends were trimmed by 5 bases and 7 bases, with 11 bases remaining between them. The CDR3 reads CASSLRPAEKLFF. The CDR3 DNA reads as TGTGCCAGTAGTCTACGCCCAGCTGAAAAACTGTTTTTT.

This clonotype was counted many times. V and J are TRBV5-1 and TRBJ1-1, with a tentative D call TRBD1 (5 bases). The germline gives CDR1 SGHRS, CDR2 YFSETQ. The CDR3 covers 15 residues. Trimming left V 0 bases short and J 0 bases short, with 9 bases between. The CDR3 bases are TGCGCCAGCAGCTTGGGGGGGGGTGTGAACACTGAAGCTTTCTTT. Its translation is CASSLGGGVNTEAFF.

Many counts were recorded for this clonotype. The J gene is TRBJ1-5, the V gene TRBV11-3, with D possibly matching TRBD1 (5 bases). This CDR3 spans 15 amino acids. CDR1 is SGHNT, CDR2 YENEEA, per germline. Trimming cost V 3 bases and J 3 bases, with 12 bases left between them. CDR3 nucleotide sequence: TGTGCCAGCAGCTTCAGGGTCTGGGACAATCAGCCCCAGCATTTT. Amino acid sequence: CASSFRVWDNQPQHF. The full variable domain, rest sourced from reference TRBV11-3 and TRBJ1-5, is EAGVVQSPRYKIIEKKQPVAFWCNPISGHNTLYWYLQNLGQGPELLIRYENEEAVDDSQLPKDRFSAERLKGVDSTLKIQPAELGDSAVYLCASSFRVWDNQPQHFGDGTRLSIL.

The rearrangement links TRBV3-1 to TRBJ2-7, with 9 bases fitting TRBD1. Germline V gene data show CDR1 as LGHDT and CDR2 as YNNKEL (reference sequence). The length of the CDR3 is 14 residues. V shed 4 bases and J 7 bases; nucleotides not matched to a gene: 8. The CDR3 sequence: CASSPGTGIGEQYF. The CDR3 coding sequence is TGTGCCAGCAGCCCGGGGACAGGGATAGGAGAGCAGTACTTC.

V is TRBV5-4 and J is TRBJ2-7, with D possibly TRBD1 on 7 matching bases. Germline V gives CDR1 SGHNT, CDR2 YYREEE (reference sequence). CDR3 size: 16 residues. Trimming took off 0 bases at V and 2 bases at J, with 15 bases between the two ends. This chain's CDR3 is CASSLAGRGVTYEQYV. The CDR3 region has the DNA TGTGCCAGCAGCTTGGCTGGCAGGGGGGTCACCTACGAGCAGTACGTC.

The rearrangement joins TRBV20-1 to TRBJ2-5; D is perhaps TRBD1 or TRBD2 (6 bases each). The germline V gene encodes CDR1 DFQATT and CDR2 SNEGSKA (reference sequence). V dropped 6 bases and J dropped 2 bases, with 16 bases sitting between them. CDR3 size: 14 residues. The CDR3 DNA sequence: TGCAGTGCCGATGAGGGGGGCCCTCAAGAGACCCAGTACTTC. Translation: CSADEGGPQETQYF.

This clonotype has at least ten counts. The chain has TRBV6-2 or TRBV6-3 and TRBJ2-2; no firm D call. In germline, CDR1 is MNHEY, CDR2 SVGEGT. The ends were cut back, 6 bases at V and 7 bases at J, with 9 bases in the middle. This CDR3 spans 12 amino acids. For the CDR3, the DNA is TGTGCCAGCAGGGGTCGGGTCGGGGAGCTGTTTTTT. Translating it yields CASRGRVGELFF.

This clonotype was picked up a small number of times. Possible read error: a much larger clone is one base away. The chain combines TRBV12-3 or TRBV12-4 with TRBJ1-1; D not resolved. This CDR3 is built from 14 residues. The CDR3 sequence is CASSLVNLNSEAFF. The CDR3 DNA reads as TGTGCCAGCAGTTTAGTAAATCTGAACTCTGAAGCTTTCTTT.

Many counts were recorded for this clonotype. The CDR3 sequence: CASTRGWSRSIRTEAFF. CDR3 nucleotide sequence: TGTGCCAGTACCAGGGGGTGGAGCCGCTCAATAAGGACTGAAGCTTTCTTT. V gene TRBV19 combines with J gene TRBJ1-1, with 7 bases that match TRBD1. With V trimmed by 7 bases and J by 5 bases, 19 bases remained unmatched. This CDR3 is built from 17 residues. CDR1 and CDR2 from the germline V gene are LNHDA and SQIVND (reference sequence).

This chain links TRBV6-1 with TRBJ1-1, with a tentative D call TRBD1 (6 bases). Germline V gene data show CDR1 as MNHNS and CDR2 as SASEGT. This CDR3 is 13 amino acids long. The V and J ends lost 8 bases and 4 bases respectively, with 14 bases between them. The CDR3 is CASHLQGFTEAFF. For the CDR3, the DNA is TGTGCCAGCCATTTACAGGGTTTCACTGAAGCTTTCTTT.

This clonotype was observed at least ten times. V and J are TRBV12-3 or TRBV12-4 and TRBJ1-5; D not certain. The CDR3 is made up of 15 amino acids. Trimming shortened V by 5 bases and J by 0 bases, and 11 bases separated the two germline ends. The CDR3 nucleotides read TGTGCCAGCAGTCAATTCGACGCTAGCAATCAGCCCCAGCATTTT. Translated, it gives CASSQFDASNQPQHF.

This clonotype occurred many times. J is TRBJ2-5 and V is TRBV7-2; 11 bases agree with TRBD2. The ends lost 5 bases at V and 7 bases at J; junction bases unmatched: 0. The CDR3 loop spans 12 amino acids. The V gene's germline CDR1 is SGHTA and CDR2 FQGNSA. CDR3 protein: CASSGTSGTQYF. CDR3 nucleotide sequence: TGTGCCAGCAGCGGGACTAGCGGGACCCAGTACTTC.

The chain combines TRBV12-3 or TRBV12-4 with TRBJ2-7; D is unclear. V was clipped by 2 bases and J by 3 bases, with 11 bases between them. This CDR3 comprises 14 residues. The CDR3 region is CASSLSPGLYEQYF. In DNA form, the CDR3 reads TGTGCCAGCAGTTTAAGTCCAGGCCTCTACGAGCAGTACTTC.

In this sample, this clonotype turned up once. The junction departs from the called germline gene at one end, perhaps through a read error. Written as DNA, the CDR3 is TGTGCCGGCAGCCTTAGACTCGGGGGCGCCTCCAACGGGGAGCTGTTTTTT. It encodes CAGSLRLGGASNGELFF. This chain uses TRBV11-2 with TRBJ2-2; D is tentatively TRBD1 or TRBD2 (6 bases each). The CDR3 sequence is 17 residues long. CDR1 is SGHAT, CDR2 FQNNGV, per germline.

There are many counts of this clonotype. CDR3 DNA sequence: TGTGCCACCGGCAGGGCCACTGAAGCTTTCTTT. Translated, it gives CATGRATEAFF. J is TRBJ1-1 and V is TRBV6-5; D is possibly TRBD1 (5 bases). Trimming stripped 10 bases from V and 4 bases from J, with 10 bases between. Germline V lookup: CDR1 MNHEY, CDR2 SVGAGI. CDR3 length: 11 residues.

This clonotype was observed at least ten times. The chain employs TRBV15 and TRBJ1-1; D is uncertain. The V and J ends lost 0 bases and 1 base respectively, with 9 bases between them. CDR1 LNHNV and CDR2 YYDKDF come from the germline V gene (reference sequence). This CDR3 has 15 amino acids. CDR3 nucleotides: TGTGCCACCAGCAGAGATTTGTTGGAGAACACTGAAGCTTTCTTT. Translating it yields CATSRDLLENTEAFF. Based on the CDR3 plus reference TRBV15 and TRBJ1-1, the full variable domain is DAMVIQNPRYQVTQFGKPVTLSCSQTLNHNVMYWYQQKSSQAPKLLFHYYDKDFNNEADTPDNFQSRRPNTSFCFLDIRSPGLGDTAMYLCATSRDLLENTEAFFGQGTRLTVV.

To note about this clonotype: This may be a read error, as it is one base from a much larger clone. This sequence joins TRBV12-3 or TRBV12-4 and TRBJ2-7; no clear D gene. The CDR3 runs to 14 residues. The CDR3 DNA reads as TGTGCCAGCAGTCCCGAGGATAGCTCCTACGAGCAGTGCTTC. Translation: CASSPEDSSYEQCF.

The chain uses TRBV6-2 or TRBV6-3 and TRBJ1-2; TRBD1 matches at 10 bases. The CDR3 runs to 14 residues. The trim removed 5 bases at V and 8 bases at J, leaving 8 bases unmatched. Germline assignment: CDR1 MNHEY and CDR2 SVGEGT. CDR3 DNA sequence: TGTGCCAGCAGTCTCGACAGGGGGCATCGGGGCTACACCTTC. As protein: CASSLDRGHRGYTF.

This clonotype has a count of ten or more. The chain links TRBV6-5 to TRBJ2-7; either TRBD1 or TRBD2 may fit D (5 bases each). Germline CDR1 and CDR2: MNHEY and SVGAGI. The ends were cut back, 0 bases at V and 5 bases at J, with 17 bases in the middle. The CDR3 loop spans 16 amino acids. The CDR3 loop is CASSYSPGLLGDEQYF. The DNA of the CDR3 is TGTGCCAGCAGTTACTCCCCCGGCCTCCTGGGGGACGAGCAGTACTTC.

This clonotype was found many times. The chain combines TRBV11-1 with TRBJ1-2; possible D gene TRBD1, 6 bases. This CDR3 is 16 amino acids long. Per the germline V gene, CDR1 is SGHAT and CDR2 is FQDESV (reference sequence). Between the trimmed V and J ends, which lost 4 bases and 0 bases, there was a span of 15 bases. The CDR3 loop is CASSSIRDTTNYGYTF. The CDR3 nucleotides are TGTGCCAGCAGCTCCATCCGGGACACCACTAACTATGGCTACACCTTC.

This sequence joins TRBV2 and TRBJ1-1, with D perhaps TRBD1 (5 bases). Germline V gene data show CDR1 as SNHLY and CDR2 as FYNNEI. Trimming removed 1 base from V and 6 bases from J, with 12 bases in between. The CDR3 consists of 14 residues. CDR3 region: CASSEVGGAAEAFF. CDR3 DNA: TGTGCCAGCAGTGAAGTTGGAGGGGCGGCTGAAGCTTTCTTT. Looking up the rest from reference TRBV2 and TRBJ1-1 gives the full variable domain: EPEVTQTPSHQVTQMGQEVILRCVPISNHLYFYWYRQILGQKVEFLVSFYNNEISEKSEIFDDQFSVERPDGSNFTLKIRSTKLEDSAMYFCASSEVGGAAEAFFGQGTRLTVV.

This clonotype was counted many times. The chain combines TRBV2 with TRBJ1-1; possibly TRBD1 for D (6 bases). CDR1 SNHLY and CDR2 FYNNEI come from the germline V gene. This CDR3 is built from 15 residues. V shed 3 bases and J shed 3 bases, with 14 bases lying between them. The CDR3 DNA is TGTGCCAGCAGTGAGCGGGGGGCACGGGACACTGAAGCTTTCTTT. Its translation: CASSERGARDTEAFF.

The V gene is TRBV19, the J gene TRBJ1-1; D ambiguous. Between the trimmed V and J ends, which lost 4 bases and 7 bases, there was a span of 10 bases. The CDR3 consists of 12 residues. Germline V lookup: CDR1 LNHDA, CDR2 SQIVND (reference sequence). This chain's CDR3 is CASSTRICEAFF. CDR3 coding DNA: TGTGCCAGTAGTACAAGGATTTGTGAAGCTTTCTTT.

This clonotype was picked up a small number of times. The CDR3 DNA is TGCAGTGCTAGAGATGATCAGATGAACACTGAAGCTTTCTTT. Residues: CSARDDQMNTEAFF. The chain recombines TRBV20-1 with TRBJ1-1, with D uncertain. Germline CDR1 and CDR2: DFQATT and SNEGSKA (reference sequence). The CDR3 contains 14 residues. Trimming shortened V by 0 bases and J by 0 bases, and 8 bases separated the two germline ends.

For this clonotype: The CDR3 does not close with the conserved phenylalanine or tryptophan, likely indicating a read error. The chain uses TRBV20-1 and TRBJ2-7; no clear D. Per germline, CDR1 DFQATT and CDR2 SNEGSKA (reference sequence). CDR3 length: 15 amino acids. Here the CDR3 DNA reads TGCAGTGCTAAAGGGATCAGCACTAACCACTACGGGCAGTACTAC. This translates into CSAKGISTNHYGQYY.

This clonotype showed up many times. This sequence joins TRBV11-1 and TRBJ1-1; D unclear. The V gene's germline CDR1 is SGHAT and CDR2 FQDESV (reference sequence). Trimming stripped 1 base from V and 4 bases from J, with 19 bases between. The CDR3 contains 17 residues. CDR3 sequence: CASSLVLSSVLSTEAFF. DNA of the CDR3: TGTGCCAGCAGCTTAGTTTTGTCCAGCGTTCTCTCCACTGAAGCTTTCTTT. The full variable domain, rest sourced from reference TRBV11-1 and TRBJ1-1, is EAEVAQSPRYKITEKSQAVAFWCDPISGHATLYWYRQILGQGPELLVQFQDESVVDDSQLPKDRFSAERLKGVDSTLKIQPAELGDSAMYLCASSLVLSSVLSTEAFFGQGTRLTVV.